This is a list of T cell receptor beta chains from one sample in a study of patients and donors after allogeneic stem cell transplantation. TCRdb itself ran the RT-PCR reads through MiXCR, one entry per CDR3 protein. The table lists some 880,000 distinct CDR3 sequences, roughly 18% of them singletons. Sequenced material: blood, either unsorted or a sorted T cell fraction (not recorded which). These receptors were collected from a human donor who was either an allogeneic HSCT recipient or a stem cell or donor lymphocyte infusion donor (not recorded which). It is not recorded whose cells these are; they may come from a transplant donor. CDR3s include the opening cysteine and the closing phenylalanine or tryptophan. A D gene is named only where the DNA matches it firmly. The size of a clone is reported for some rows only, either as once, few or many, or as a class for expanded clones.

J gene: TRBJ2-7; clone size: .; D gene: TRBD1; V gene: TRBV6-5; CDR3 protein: CASSYTGGGPREQYF; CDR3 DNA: TGTGCCAGCAGTTATACAGGGGGCGGGCCACGGGAGCAGTACTTC
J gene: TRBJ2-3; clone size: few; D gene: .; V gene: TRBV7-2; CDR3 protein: CASSLVTQSTDTQYF; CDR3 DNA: TGTGCCAGCAGCTTAGTCACTCAAAGCACAGATACGCAGTATTTT
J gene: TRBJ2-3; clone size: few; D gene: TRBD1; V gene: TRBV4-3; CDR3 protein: CASSQSTPGTGGRDTQYF; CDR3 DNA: TGCGCCAGCAGCCAATCTACCCCCGGGACAGGGGGCAGAGATACGCAGTATTTT
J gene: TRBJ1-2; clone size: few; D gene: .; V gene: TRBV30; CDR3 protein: CAWSSLGAYGYTF; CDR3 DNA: TGTGCCTGGAGTTCGTTGGGGGCGTATGGCTACACCTTC
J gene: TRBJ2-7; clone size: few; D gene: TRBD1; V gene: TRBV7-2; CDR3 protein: CASSLVETGEEQYF; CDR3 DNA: TGTGCCAGCAGCTTAGTGGAGACAGGGGAGGAGCAGTACTTC
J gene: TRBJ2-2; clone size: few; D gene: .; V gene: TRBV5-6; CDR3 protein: CASSLHGGPNTGELFF; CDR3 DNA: TGTGCCAGCAGCTTGCACGGGGGGCCGAACACCGGGGAGCTGTTTTTT
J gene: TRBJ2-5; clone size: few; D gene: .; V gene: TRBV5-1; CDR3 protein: CASMRGTVKETQYF; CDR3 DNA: TGCGCCAGCATGAGAGGGACTGTAAAAGAGACCCAGTACTTC
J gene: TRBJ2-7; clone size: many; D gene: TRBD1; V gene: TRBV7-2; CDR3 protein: CASSLVGQGGEQYF; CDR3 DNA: TGTGCCAGCAGCTTAGTGGGACAGGGAGGCGAGCAGTACTTC
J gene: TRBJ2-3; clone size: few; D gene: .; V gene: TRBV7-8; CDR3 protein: CASSLKLGPRGDTQYF; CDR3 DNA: TGTGCCAGCAGCTTAAAGTTAGGGCCGAGGGGAGATACGCAGTATTTT
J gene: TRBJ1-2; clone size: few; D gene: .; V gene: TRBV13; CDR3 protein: CASSLAGHFYGYTF; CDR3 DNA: TGTGCCAGCAGCTTAGCCGGACACTTCTATGGCTACACCTTC
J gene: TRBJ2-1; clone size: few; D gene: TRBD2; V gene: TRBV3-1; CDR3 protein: CASSQGSGRGNEQFF; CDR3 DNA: TGTGCCAGCAGCCAAGGTAGCGGGAGGGGTAATGAGCAGTTCTTC
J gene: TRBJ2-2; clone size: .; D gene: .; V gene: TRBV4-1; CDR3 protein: CASSPHQDKTNTGELFF; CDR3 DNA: TGCGCCAGCAGCCCCCACCAGGACAAGACGAACACCGGGGAGCTGTTTTTT
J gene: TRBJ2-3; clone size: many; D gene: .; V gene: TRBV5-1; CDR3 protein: CASSLLDGRTDTQYF; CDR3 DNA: TGCGCCAGCAGCTTGCTGGACGGTAGGACAGATACGCAGTATTTT
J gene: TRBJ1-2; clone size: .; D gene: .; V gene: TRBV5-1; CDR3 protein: CASSLDASNYGYTF; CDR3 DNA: TGCGCCAGCAGCTTGGATGCGTCCAACTATGGCTACACCTTC
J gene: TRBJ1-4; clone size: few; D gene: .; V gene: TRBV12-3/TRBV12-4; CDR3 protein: CASSLDRWKGGREKLFF; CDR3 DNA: TGTGCCAGCAGTTTAGACAGGTGGAAAGGGGGACGAGAAAAACTGTTTTTT
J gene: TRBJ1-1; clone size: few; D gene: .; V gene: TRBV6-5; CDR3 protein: CASSYGGRDAEAFF; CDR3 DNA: TGTGCCAGCAGTTACGGGGGGCGAGACGCTGAAGCTTTCTTT
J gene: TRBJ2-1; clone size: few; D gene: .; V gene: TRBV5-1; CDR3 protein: CASSDLPGYEQFF; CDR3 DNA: TGCGCCAGCAGCGATCTCCCGGGGTATGAGCAGTTCTTC
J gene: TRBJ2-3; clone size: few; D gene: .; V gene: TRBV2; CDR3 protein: CASSASSVGTDTQYF; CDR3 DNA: TGTGCCAGCAGTGCCTCTAGCGTGGGCACAGATACGCAGTATTTT
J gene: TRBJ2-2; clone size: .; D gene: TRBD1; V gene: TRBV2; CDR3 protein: CASSEGTGGANTGELFF; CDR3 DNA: TGTGCCAGCAGTGAGGGCACAGGGGGCGCGAACACCGGGGAGCTGTTTTTT
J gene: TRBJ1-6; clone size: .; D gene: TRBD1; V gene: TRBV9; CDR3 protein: CASSVEGTANSPLHF; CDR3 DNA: TGTGCCAGCAGCGTAGAAGGGACAGCTAATTCACCCCTCCACTTT
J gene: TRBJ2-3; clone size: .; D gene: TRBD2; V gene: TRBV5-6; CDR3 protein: CASSFGAGEGDTQYF; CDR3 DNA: TGTGCCAGCAGCTTTGGAGCGGGGGAGGGGGATACGCAGTATTTT
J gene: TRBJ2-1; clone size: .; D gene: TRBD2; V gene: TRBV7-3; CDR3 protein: CASSETGTTYNEQFF; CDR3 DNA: TGTGCCAGCAGCGAAACCGGGACTACCTACAATGAGCAGTTCTTC
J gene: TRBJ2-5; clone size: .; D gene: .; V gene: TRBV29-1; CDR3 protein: CSVDGRGRKETQYF; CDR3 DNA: TGCAGCGTTGATGGAAGGGGCAGAAAAGAGACCCAGTACTTC
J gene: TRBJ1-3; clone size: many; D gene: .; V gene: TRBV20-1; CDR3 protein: CSAKTGNTIYF; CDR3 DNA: TGCAGTGCTAAAACTGGAAACACCATATATTTT
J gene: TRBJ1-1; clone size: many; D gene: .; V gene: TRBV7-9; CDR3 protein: CASRSPWGNGNTEAFF; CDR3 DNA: TGTGCCAGCCGATCACCGTGGGGAAACGGGAACACTGAAGCTTTCTTT
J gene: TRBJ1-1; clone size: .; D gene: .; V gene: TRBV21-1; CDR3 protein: CASRSPMNTEAFF; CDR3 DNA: TGTGCCAGCAGGTCCCCGATGAACACTGAAGCTTTCTTT
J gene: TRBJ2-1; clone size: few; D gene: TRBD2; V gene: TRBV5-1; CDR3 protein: CASSQRGLAGVNEQFF; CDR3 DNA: TGCGCCAGCAGCCAGCGAGGTCTAGCGGGAGTTAATGAGCAGTTCTTC
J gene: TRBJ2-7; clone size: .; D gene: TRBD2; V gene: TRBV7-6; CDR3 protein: CASSWTSGGPESYEQYF; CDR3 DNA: TGTGCCAGCAGCTGGACTAGCGGGGGGCCGGAATCCTACGAGCAGTACTTC
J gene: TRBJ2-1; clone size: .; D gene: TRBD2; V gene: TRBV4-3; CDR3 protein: CASSQAGGLSYNEQFF; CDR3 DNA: TGCGCCAGCAGCCAAGCGGGGGGACTCTCCTACAATGAGCAGTTCTTC
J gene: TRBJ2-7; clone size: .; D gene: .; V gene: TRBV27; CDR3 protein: CASRGGLSYEQYF; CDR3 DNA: TGTGCCAGCAGGGGAGGACTGTCCTACGAGCAGTACTTC
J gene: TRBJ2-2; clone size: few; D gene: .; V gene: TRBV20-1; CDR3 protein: CSASRGKVPGELFF; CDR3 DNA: TGCAGTGCTAGTAGGGGGAAGGTACCCGGGGAGCTGTTTTTT
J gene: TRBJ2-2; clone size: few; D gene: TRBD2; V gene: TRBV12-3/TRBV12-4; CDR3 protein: CASSPTSGSAGELFF; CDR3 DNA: TGTGCCAGCAGCCCGACTAGCGGGAGTGCCGGGGAGCTGTTTTTT